Here is one T cell receptor beta chain with its context. Germline V gene lookup returns CDR1 DFQATT and CDR2 SNEGSKA (reference sequence). Trimming removed 0 bases from V and 4 bases from J, with 6 bases in between. The CDR3 has 13 amino acids. A second PCR of about 7 to 12 cycles used a sample-barcoded 5' primer and a J-beta primer mix. TCRdb re-called the 5' RACE reads with MiXCR, one entry per CDR3 protein. The sample includes 700,000 to 900,000 distinct CDR3 sequences, about 53% of them seen just once. This sample stems from a study of blood T cells in healthy people across ages. The sequence was collected from a man older than 75 in good health. V is TRBV20-1 and J is TRBJ1-4; D is unresolved. Sequencing input: blood. CDR3 in amino acids: CSARDIDNEKLFF. For the CDR3, the DNA is TGCAGTGCTAGAGATATCGATAATGAAAAACTGTTTTTT.